Listed below are T cell receptor beta chains from one sample, sequenced in a study of identifying expanded T cells in peripheral blood. Generated by immunoSEQ multiplex PCR, the TCRdb table keeps only in-frame clones and is missing some. The sample has fewer than 60,000 clones, approximately 80% seen once; the top ten hold about 15%. The sample comprised blood. These receptors came from a person aged 18 to 69 in good health. Each CDR3 is given with its conserved first and last residue. Each record gives: J gene, V gene, D gene, clone size, CDR3 protein, CDR3 DNA. A D gene is named only where the DNA matches it firmly. Clone size appears in some rows only: once, few, many, or a class for an expanded clone.

J: TRBJ1-2
V: TRBV11-3
D: .
size: .
CDR3: CASSPGRGFGYTF
DNA: TGTGCCAGCAGCCCAGGACGGGGTTTTGGCTACACCTTC

J: TRBJ1-2
V: TRBV30
D: .
size: once
CDR3: CAWRGTRDGYTF
DNA: TGTGCCTGGAGGGGGACGCGAGATGGCTACACCTTC

J: TRBJ1-1
V: TRBV19
D: .
size: .
CDR3: CATGKRRDTEAFF
DNA: TGTGCCACCGGGAAGAGGCGCGACACTGAAGCTTTCTTT

J: TRBJ1-1
V: TRBV6-5
D: .
size: few
CDR3: CASSSGLNEAFF
DNA: TGTGCCAGCAGTAGTGGGCTGAATGAAGCTTTCTTT

J: TRBJ2-6
V: TRBV5-6
D: TRBD1
size: .
CDR3: CASSLTGGVLTF
DNA: TGTGCCAGCAGCTTGACAGGGGGCGTCCTGACTTTC

J: TRBJ2-7
V: TRBV7-2
D: TRBD2
size: .
CDR3: CASSPSGASSYEQYF
DNA: TGTGCCAGCAGCCCGAGCGGGGCAAGCTCCTACGAGCAGTACTTC

J: TRBJ2-5
V: TRBV10-3
D: TRBD2
size: .
CDR3: CAISAGGRAQETQYF
DNA: TGTGCCATCAGTGCGGGGGGGCGAGCCCAAGAGACCCAGTACTTC

J: TRBJ2-3
V: TRBV4-1
D: .
size: .
CDR3: CASSQVAGGPGTDTQYF
DNA: TGCGCCAGCAGCCAAGTGGCCGGGGGGCCTGGGACAGATACGCAGTATTTT

J: TRBJ2-2
V: TRBV7-8
D: .
size: .
CDR3: CASSPFGSNTGELFF
DNA: TGTGCCAGCAGCCCCTTCGGGTCGAACACCGGGGAGCTGTTTTTT

J: TRBJ2-3
V: TRBV5-6
D: .
size: .
CDR3: CTSSLPTGTTDTQYF
DNA: TGTACCAGCAGCTTGCCCACAGGTACCACAGATACGCAGTATTTT

J: TRBJ2-1
V: TRBV6-1
D: TRBD1
size: .
CDR3: CASRRQGDNEQFF
DNA: TGTGCCAGCAGACGACAGGGGGACAATGAGCAGTTCTTC

J: TRBJ1-2
V: TRBV5-4
D: TRBD1
size: .
CDR3: CASSERDRGNYGYTF
DNA: TGTGCCAGCAGCGAAAGGGACAGGGGTAACTATGGCTACACCTTC

J: TRBJ2-1
V: TRBV7-9
D: .
size: .
CDR3: CASSLVSQNEQFF
DNA: TGTGCCAGCAGCTTAGTATCGCAGAATGAGCAGTTCTTC

J: TRBJ2-5
V: TRBV6-5
D: TRBD1
size: .
CDR3: CASTGAGGAGETQYF
DNA: TGTGCCAGCACCGGGGCAGGGGGCGCCGGGGAGACCCAGTACTTC

J: TRBJ2-2
V: TRBV5-5
D: .
size: few
CDR3: CASSLLLTGELFF
DNA: TGTGCCAGCAGCTTGCTCTTGACGGGGGAGCTGTTTTTT

J: TRBJ1-2
V: TRBV11-2
D: .
size: .
CDR3: CASSLAQGKASSQGYTF
DNA: TGTGCCAGCAGCTTAGCGCAGGGTAAGGCTTCTTCCCAAGGCTACACCTTC

J: TRBJ2-3
V: TRBV27
D: .
size: .
CDR3: CASTIDWRTDTQYF
DNA: TGTGCCAGCACCATTGACTGGCGCACAGATACGCAGTATTTT

J: TRBJ1-1
V: TRBV25-1
D: .
size: .
CDR3: CASSELTEAFF
DNA: TGTGCCAGCAGTGAATTAACTGAAGCTTTCTTT

J: TRBJ1-2
V: TRBV6-1
D: .
size: .
CDR3: CASSDLTGYGYTF
DNA: TGTGCCAGCAGTGACTTAACAGGATATGGCTACACCTTC

J: TRBJ2-3
V: TRBV5-8
D: TRBD2
size: .
CDR3: CASSLVSSGRYDTQYF
DNA: TGTGCCAGCAGCTTGGTGTCGAGCGGGAGATACGATACGCAGTATTTT

J: TRBJ2-7
V: TRBV16
D: .
size: many
CDR3: CASSQSADYEQYF
DNA: TGTGCCAGCAGCCAATCGGCAGACTACGAGCAGTACTTC

J: TRBJ2-2
V: TRBV5-1
D: .
size: .
CDR3: CASSPPLLGDTGELFF
DNA: TGCGCCAGCAGCCCTCCCCTTTTGGGGGACACCGGGGAGCTGTTTTTT

J: TRBJ1-2
V: TRBV4-2
D: .
size: .
CDR3: CASSQGGRYYGYTF
DNA: TGTGCCAGCAGCCAAGGAGGGAGGTACTATGGCTACACCTTC

J: TRBJ2-1
V: TRBV2
D: .
size: .
CDR3: CASSLVPGVGEQFF
DNA: TGTGCCAGCAGTCTCGTACCGGGGGTGGGTGAGCAGTTCTTC

J: TRBJ1-2
V: TRBV7-9
D: .
size: .
CDR3: CASSLDRGGYTF
DNA: TGTGCCAGCAGCTTAGATAGGGGAGGCTACACCTTC

J: TRBJ2-5
V: TRBV5-1
D: TRBD2
size: .
CDR3: CASSLTTSGGETQYF
DNA: TGCGCCAGCAGCTTGACGACTAGCGGGGGTGAGACCCAGTACTTC

J: TRBJ1-4
V: TRBV5-1
D: TRBD1
size: .
CDR3: CASSSGTGGLREKLFF
DNA: TGCGCCAGCAGCTCCGGGACAGGGGGTTTGCGTGAAAAACTGTTTTTT

J: TRBJ1-2
V: TRBV5-1
D: .
size: .
CDR3: CASTQTAQGLYGYTF
DNA: TGCGCCAGCACCCAGACAGCCCAAGGACTTTATGGCTACACCTTC

J: TRBJ2-1
V: TRBV25-1
D: .
size: once
CDR3: CASSDRQGRDEQFF
DNA: TGTGCCAGCAGTGACCGACAGGGGAGGGATGAGCAGTTCTTC

J: TRBJ2-1
V: TRBV5-1
D: TRBD2
size: .
CDR3: CASSLDPSGGMGSYNEQFF
DNA: TGCGCCAGCAGCTTGGATCCTAGCGGCGGAATGGGCTCCTACAATGAGCAGTTCTTC

J: TRBJ2-5
V: TRBV5-6
D: .
size: .
CDR3: CASSLVTQETQYF
DNA: TGTGCCAGCAGCTTGGTCACACAAGAGACCCAGTACTTC

J: TRBJ1-2
V: TRBV4-1
D: .
size: .
CDR3: CASSQDASQGLLYGYTF
DNA: TGCGCCAGCAGCCAAGACGCGTCACAGGGTCTCCTCTATGGCTACACCTTC

J: TRBJ2-1
V: TRBV18
D: TRBD2
size: .
CDR3: CASSPPSGMAQFF
DNA: TGTGCCAGCTCACCACCTAGCGGGATGGCGCAGTTCTTC

J: TRBJ1-1
V: TRBV5-1
D: .
size: .
CDR3: CASSLAGGRTEAFF
DNA: TGCGCCAGCAGCTTGGCGGGGGGGCGGACTGAAGCTTTCTTT

J: TRBJ2-7
V: TRBV28
D: .
size: .
CDR3: CASQTGSYEQYF
DNA: TGTGCCAGCCAGACAGGATCCTACGAGCAGTACTTC

J: TRBJ1-6
V: TRBV6-5
D: .
size: once
CDR3: CASKDGSPLHF
DNA: TGTGCCAGCAAGGACGGTTCACCCCTCCACTTT

J: TRBJ1-5
V: TRBV5-6
D: TRBD1
size: .
CDR3: CASSLTGGTNQPQHF
DNA: TGTGCCAGCAGCTTGACAGGGGGTACCAATCAGCCCCAGCATTTT

J: TRBJ1-1
V: TRBV6-6
D: TRBD1
size: .
CDR3: CASASGTGFQRTEAFF
DNA: TGTGCCAGCGCTTCCGGGACAGGTTTCCAACGCACTGAAGCTTTCTTT

J: TRBJ2-4
V: TRBV21-1
D: .
size: few
CDR3: CASSPGKAKNIQYF
DNA: TGTGCCAGCAGTCCCGGAAAAGCCAAAAACATTCAGTACTTC

J: TRBJ1-2
V: TRBV1
D: .
size: .
CDR3: CTSSEPDRYYGYTF
DNA: TGCACCAGCAGCGAACCCGACAGATACTATGGCTACACCTTC

J: TRBJ1-1
V: TRBV28
D: .
size: .
CDR3: CASSSAGPKGTEAFF
DNA: TGTGCCAGCAGTTCGGCGGGCCCGAAGGGCACTGAAGCTTTCTTT

J: TRBJ1-4
V: TRBV30
D: TRBD1
size: .
CDR3: CAWSVQGAKLFF
DNA: TGTGCCTGGAGTGTGCAGGGGGCAAAACTGTTTTTT

J: TRBJ2-2
V: TRBV5-1
D: .
size: .
CDR3: CASRRGTGELFF
DNA: TGCGCCAGCAGACGAGGGACCGGGGAGCTGTTTTTT

J: TRBJ1-2
V: TRBV27
D: .
size: .
CDR3: CASRDSLNYGYTF
DNA: TGTGCCAGCAGGGACAGCCTAAACTATGGCTACACCTTC

J: TRBJ2-1
V: TRBV2
D: TRBD2
size: .
CDR3: CASTLLAGGTYEQFF
DNA: TGTGCCAGCACTTTACTAGCGGGGGGCACGTATGAGCAGTTCTTC

J: TRBJ1-1
V: TRBV5-1
D: .
size: .
CDR3: CASSLYTVNTEAFF
DNA: TGCGCCAGCAGCTTGTATACGGTGAACACTGAAGCTTTCTTT

J: TRBJ1-4
V: TRBV5-1
D: TRBD1
size: .
CDR3: CASSFNPGQSNEKLFF
DNA: TGCGCCAGCAGCTTCAATCCGGGACAGAGCAATGAAAAACTGTTTTTT

J: TRBJ2-2
V: TRBV7-6
D: TRBD2
size: .
CDR3: CASSLGTSFFSGELFF
DNA: TGTGCCAGCAGCTTAGGGACTAGCTTTTTCAGCGGGGAGCTGTTTTTT

J: TRBJ2-2
V: TRBV4-1
D: TRBD1
size: .
CDR3: CASSPKRTGECGELFF
DNA: TGCGCCAGCAGCCCGAAGAGGACAGGGGAATGCGGGGAGCTGTTTTTT

J: TRBJ1-1
V: TRBV2
D: .
size: few
CDR3: CASGGEMNTEAFF
DNA: TGTGCCAGCGGGGGGGAGATGAACACTGAAGCTTTCTTT

J: TRBJ1-2
V: TRBV19
D: .
size: .
CDR3: CASSIMAGLRNYGYTF
DNA: TGTGCCAGTAGTATAATGGCAGGTCTCAGGAACTATGGCTACACCTTC

J: TRBJ1-1
V: TRBV30
D: .
size: .
CDR3: CAWSRQTPNTEAFF
DNA: TGTGCCTGGAGTCGCCAGACCCCGAACACTGAAGCTTTCTTT

J: TRBJ1-2
V: TRBV6-5
D: TRBD1
size: .
CDR3: CASSYAGTGVYYGYTF
DNA: TGTGCCAGCAGTTACGCAGGGACAGGGGTTTACTATGGCTACACCTTC

J: TRBJ1-4
V: TRBV4-3
D: .
size: .
CDR3: CASSQGKTATNEKLFF
DNA: TGCGCCAGCAGCCAAGGGAAGACGGCAACTAATGAAAAACTGTTTTTT

J: TRBJ2-5
V: TRBV7-2
D: .
size: .
CDR3: CASSLLPRGGTQYF
DNA: TGTGCCAGCAGCTTATTGCCCAGGGGAGGGACCCAGTACTTC

J: TRBJ2-7
V: TRBV5-1
D: .
size: .
CDR3: CASRQDPATYEQYF
DNA: TGCGCCAGCAGACAGGACCCAGCGACCTACGAGCAGTACTTC

J: TRBJ1-2
V: TRBV5-4
D: .
size: .
CDR3: CASSSSSGEYGYTF
DNA: TGTGCCAGCAGCTCCTCCTCTGGCGAGTATGGCTACACCTTC

J: TRBJ1-2
V: TRBV19
D: .
size: .
CDR3: CASSIGGGWSYGYTF
DNA: TGTGCCAGTAGTATAGGAGGAGGTTGGAGCTATGGCTACACCTTC

J: TRBJ2-2
V: TRBV27
D: TRBD1
size: .
CDR3: CASTNDRATGELFF
DNA: TGTGCCAGCACAAACGACAGGGCCACCGGGGAGCTGTTTTTT

J: TRBJ2-5
V: TRBV6-5
D: TRBD2
size: .
CDR3: CASSPGLAALKTQYF
DNA: TGTGCCAGCAGTCCGGGACTAGCGGCCTTGAAGACCCAGTACTTC